Listed below are T cell receptor beta chains from one sample, sequenced in a study of blood T cell repertoires in COVID-19. Using immunoSEQ multiplex PCR, the repertoire was profiled, and TCRdb retains in-frame clones only, with some absent. Seen here are about 220,000 clones, 84% observed once, and the top ten hold about 5.1%. Sequenced sample: peripheral blood. All receptors derive from a woman aged 60-70 years who had recovered from COVID-19. The CDR3 runs from the conserved cysteine through the conserved F or W. Fields, in order: J gene, V gene, D gene, clone size, CDR3 protein, CDR3 DNA. D genes are given only for firm matches. Clone size is shown for a subset of rows, as once, few, many or a class of expanded clone.

J gene: TRBJ1-6; V gene: TRBV30; D gene: NA; clone size: once; CDR3 protein: CAWRSSYNSPLHF; CDR3 DNA: TGTGCCTGGCGGAGCTCCTATAATTCACCCCTCCACTTT
J gene: TRBJ1-2; V gene: TRBV5-1; D gene: TRBD1; clone size: NA; CDR3 protein: CASSILTGDNYGYTF; CDR3 DNA: TGCGCCAGCAGCATCCTGACAGGGGATAACTATGGCTACACCTTC
J gene: TRBJ2-5; V gene: TRBV7-2; D gene: NA; clone size: NA; CDR3 protein: CASSLDRASLQQETQYF; CDR3 DNA: TGTGCCAGCAGCTTAGACAGGGCCTCCCTCCAACAAGAGACCCAGTACTTC
J gene: TRBJ1-4; V gene: TRBV5-6; D gene: NA; clone size: NA; CDR3 protein: CASSFGFLNEKLFF; CDR3 DNA: TGTGCCAGCAGCTTCGGGTTTCTCAATGAAAAACTGTTTTTT
J gene: TRBJ1-6; V gene: TRBV18; D gene: NA; clone size: NA; CDR3 protein: CASSPGTGFNSPLHF; CDR3 DNA: TGTGCCAGCTCACCAGGCACAGGGTTTAATTCACCCCTCCACTTT
J gene: TRBJ2-1; V gene: TRBV5-8; D gene: TRBD1; clone size: NA; CDR3 protein: CASSRDSSYNEQFF; CDR3 DNA: TGTGCCAGCAGCAGGGACAGCTCCTACAATGAGCAGTTCTTC
J gene: TRBJ2-5; V gene: TRBV4-2; D gene: TRBD2; clone size: NA; CDR3 protein: CASSPRGTSGEETQYF; CDR3 DNA: TGTGCCAGCAGCCCCCGAGGCACTAGCGGAGAAGAGACCCAGTACTTC
J gene: TRBJ1-4; V gene: TRBV5-8; D gene: NA; clone size: NA; CDR3 protein: CASSLGSSQPTNEKLFF; CDR3 DNA: TGTGCCAGCAGCTTGGGTAGTTCACAGCCAACTAATGAAAAACTGTTTTTT
J gene: TRBJ1-1; V gene: TRBV20-1; D gene: NA; clone size: NA; CDR3 protein: CSASGAMNTEAFF; CDR3 DNA: TGCAGTGCTAGTGGCGCCATGAACACTGAAGCTTTCTTT
J gene: TRBJ2-1; V gene: TRBV5-1; D gene: TRBD2; clone size: NA; CDR3 protein: CASSLKGTSGGAKFF; CDR3 DNA: TGCGCCAGCAGCCTCAAGGGGACTAGCGGGGGGGCTAAGTTCTTC
J gene: TRBJ1-2; V gene: TRBV5-1; D gene: NA; clone size: NA; CDR3 protein: CASSRGQVNYGYTF; CDR3 DNA: TGCGCCAGCAGCAGGGGACAAGTAAACTATGGCTACACCTTC
J gene: TRBJ1-1; V gene: TRBV9; D gene: TRBD1; clone size: NA; CDR3 protein: CASSSPGGTEAFF; CDR3 DNA: TGTGCCAGCAGCTCTCCAGGGGGGACTGAAGCTTTCTTT
J gene: TRBJ1-1; V gene: TRBV27; D gene: NA; clone size: NA; CDR3 protein: CASSFTRWNTEAFF; CDR3 DNA: TGTGCCAGCAGTTTTACCCGGTGGAACACTGAAGCTTTCTTT
J gene: TRBJ1-2; V gene: TRBV7-8; D gene: NA; clone size: NA; CDR3 protein: CASSPAPTGNYGYTF; CDR3 DNA: TGTGCCAGCAGCCCAGCCCCTACAGGGAACTATGGCTACACCTTC
J gene: TRBJ1-5; V gene: TRBV4-2; D gene: TRBD1; clone size: NA; CDR3 protein: CASSQDFQGAGQPQHF; CDR3 DNA: TGTGCCAGCAGCCAAGATTTTCAGGGGGCCGGTCAGCCCCAGCATTTT
J gene: TRBJ1-1; V gene: TRBV6-1; D gene: NA; clone size: NA; CDR3 protein: CASSDFPDSTFEAFF; CDR3 DNA: TGTGCCAGCAGTGATTTCCCGGACAGCACCTTTGAAGCTTTCTTT
J gene: TRBJ2-7; V gene: TRBV27; D gene: NA; clone size: NA; CDR3 protein: CASSSPMYSYEQYF; CDR3 DNA: TGTGCCAGCAGTTCTCCTATGTACTCCTACGAGCAGTACTTC
J gene: TRBJ2-7; V gene: TRBV27; D gene: TRBD1; clone size: NA; CDR3 protein: CASSSEQGDSYEQYF; CDR3 DNA: TGTGCCAGCAGTTCTGAGCAGGGGGACTCCTACGAGCAGTACTTC
J gene: TRBJ1-1; V gene: TRBV2; D gene: NA; clone size: few; CDR3 protein: CASSPLGGNTEAFF; CDR3 DNA: TGTGCCAGCAGCCCCCTGGGGGGTAACACTGAAGCTTTCTTT
J gene: TRBJ1-2; V gene: TRBV7-2; D gene: TRBD1; clone size: many; CDR3 protein: CASSLDRGRDYGYTF; CDR3 DNA: TGTGCCAGCAGCTTAGACAGGGGGCGCGACTATGGCTACACCTTC
J gene: TRBJ2-7; V gene: TRBV6-2/TRBV6-3; D gene: NA; clone size: NA; CDR3 protein: CASSYSRWENWEQYF; CDR3 DNA: TGTGCCAGCAGTTACTCGAGGTGGGAGAACTGGGAGCAGTACTTC
J gene: TRBJ2-5; V gene: TRBV5-4; D gene: TRBD1; clone size: NA; CDR3 protein: CASSPQGAQETQYF; CDR3 DNA: TGTGCCAGCAGTCCTCAGGGGGCACAAGAGACCCAGTACTTC
J gene: TRBJ2-3; V gene: TRBV7-7; D gene: NA; clone size: once; CDR3 protein: CASSLSEGAGDTQYF; CDR3 DNA: TGTGCTAGCAGCTTATCGGAGGGGGCGGGAGATACGCAGTATTTT
J gene: TRBJ2-7; V gene: TRBV7-3; D gene: TRBD1; clone size: NA; CDR3 protein: CASSLDREGQQYF; CDR3 DNA: TGTGCCAGCAGCCTCGACAGGGAAGGGCAGCAGTACTTC
J gene: TRBJ2-7; V gene: TRBV7-8; D gene: NA; clone size: NA; CDR3 protein: CASSLTWDNEQYF; CDR3 DNA: TGTGCCAGCAGCTTAACCTGGGACAACGAGCAGTACTTC
J gene: TRBJ1-2; V gene: TRBV5-5; D gene: NA; clone size: NA; CDR3 protein: CASSPGGNYGYTF; CDR3 DNA: TGTGCCAGCAGCCCCGGGGGAAACTATGGCTACACCTTC
J gene: TRBJ2-7; V gene: TRBV2; D gene: NA; clone size: NA; CDR3 protein: CASSERTTGEQYF; CDR3 DNA: TGTGCCAGCAGTGAAAGAACCACAGGGGAGCAGTACTTC
J gene: TRBJ2-2; V gene: TRBV4-2; D gene: TRBD1; clone size: NA; CDR3 protein: CASRDRPNTGELFF; CDR3 DNA: TGTGCCAGCAGGGACAGGCCTAACACCGGGGAGCTGTTTTTT
J gene: TRBJ1-6; V gene: TRBV10-3; D gene: NA; clone size: NA; CDR3 protein: CAISAGRVVNSPLHF; CDR3 DNA: TGTGCCATCAGTGCTGGCAGGGTGGTTAATTCACCCCTCCACTTT
J gene: TRBJ1-5; V gene: TRBV7-2; D gene: NA; clone size: once; CDR3 protein: CASSRVNQPQHF; CDR3 DNA: TGTGCCAGCAGTCGCGTAAATCAGCCCCAGCATTTT
J gene: TRBJ1-4; V gene: TRBV2; D gene: NA; clone size: NA; CDR3 protein: CASSALGVNNEKLFF; CDR3 DNA: TGTGCCAGCAGTGCCTTAGGGGTTAATAATGAAAAACTGTTTTTT
J gene: TRBJ2-5; V gene: TRBV6-2/TRBV6-3; D gene: TRBD2; clone size: NA; CDR3 protein: CASSYRRGGMQTQYF; CDR3 DNA: TGTGCCAGCAGTTACCGGCGGGGGGGCATGCAGACCCAGTACTTC
J gene: TRBJ1-2; V gene: TRBV27; D gene: NA; clone size: NA; CDR3 protein: CASSSGGWYGYTF; CDR3 DNA: TGTGCCAGCAGTTCCGGGGGTTGGTATGGCTACACCTTC
J gene: TRBJ2-3; V gene: TRBV19; D gene: TRBD2; clone size: NA; CDR3 protein: CASSIDPGLVGDTQYF; CDR3 DNA: TGTGCCAGTAGTATAGATCCCGGACTAGTGGGAGATACGCAGTATTTT
J gene: TRBJ1-2; V gene: TRBV19; D gene: TRBD1; clone size: NA; CDR3 protein: CASSLQGASYGYTF; CDR3 DNA: TGTGCCAGTAGCCTACAGGGGGCGAGCTATGGCTACACCTTC
J gene: TRBJ1-6; V gene: TRBV3-1/TRBV3-2; D gene: TRBD1; clone size: NA; CDR3 protein: CASSPTAGGNSPLHF; CDR3 DNA: TGTGCCAGCAGCCCCACGGCAGGGGGTAATTCACCCCTTCACTTT
J gene: TRBJ1-5; V gene: TRBV6-2/TRBV6-3; D gene: NA; clone size: NA; CDR3 protein: CASIPGGARGNQPQHF; CDR3 DNA: TGTGCCAGCATCCCCGGGGGGGCTCGGGGCAATCAGCCCCAGCATTTT
J gene: TRBJ1-2; V gene: TRBV12-3/TRBV12-4; D gene: NA; clone size: NA; CDR3 protein: CASSRQAAGYTF; CDR3 DNA: TGTGCCAGCAGTAGACAGGCTGCTGGCTACACCTTC
J gene: TRBJ2-5; V gene: TRBV7-6; D gene: NA; clone size: NA; CDR3 protein: CASSFLGAGERLETQYF; CDR3 DNA: TGTGCCAGCAGCTTCCTCGGGGCAGGGGAGCGGTTGGAGACCCAGTACTTC
J gene: TRBJ2-1; V gene: TRBV11-2; D gene: TRBD2; clone size: NA; CDR3 protein: CASSPRGVLDNEQFF; CDR3 DNA: TGTGCCAGCAGCCCACGGGGGGTCCTCGACAATGAGCAGTTCTTC
J gene: TRBJ2-7; V gene: TRBV18; D gene: NA; clone size: NA; CDR3 protein: CASSHDRTEQYF; CDR3 DNA: TGTGCCAGCTCACATGACAGGACAGAGCAGTACTTC
J gene: TRBJ2-7; V gene: TRBV7-9; D gene: NA; clone size: NA; CDR3 protein: CASSWNRDTYQTYEQYF; CDR3 DNA: TGTGCCAGCAGCTGGAACCGGGACACATATCAGACTTACGAGCAGTACTTC
J gene: TRBJ1-1; V gene: TRBV20-1; D gene: NA; clone size: NA; CDR3 protein: CSAIRGHEAFF; CDR3 DNA: TGCAGTGCTATCAGGGGCCATGAAGCTTTCTTT
J gene: TRBJ1-3; V gene: TRBV4-1; D gene: NA; clone size: NA; CDR3 protein: CASSQGTSRVNTIYF; CDR3 DNA: TGCGCCAGCAGCCAAGGGACGTCGCGGGTGAACACCATATATTTT
J gene: TRBJ2-7; V gene: TRBV14; D gene: NA; clone size: NA; CDR3 protein: CASSQDQGARSYEQYF; CDR3 DNA: TGTGCCAGCAGCCAAGATCAAGGGGCTAGATCCTACGAGCAGTACTTC
J gene: TRBJ2-5; V gene: TRBV18; D gene: NA; clone size: NA; CDR3 protein: CASSPPVGAGETQYF; CDR3 DNA: TGTGCCAGCTCACCACCGGTTGGGGCCGGAGAGACCCAGTACTTC
J gene: TRBJ2-3; V gene: TRBV11-3; D gene: TRBD2; clone size: few; CDR3 protein: CASSPSSGGGDTQYF; CDR3 DNA: TGTGCCAGCAGCCCCTCCAGCGGGGGGGGAGATACGCAGTATTTT
J gene: TRBJ2-7; V gene: TRBV4-1; D gene: TRBD1; clone size: NA; CDR3 protein: CASSQETPGQGAYEQYF; CDR3 DNA: TGCGCCAGCAGCCAAGAAACCCCCGGACAGGGGGCCTACGAGCAGTACTTC
J gene: TRBJ1-6; V gene: TRBV5-5; D gene: NA; clone size: NA; CDR3 protein: CASSPRPPDHSPLHF; CDR3 DNA: TGTGCCAGCAGCCCCAGGCCGCCCGATCATTCACCCCTCCACTTT
J gene: TRBJ2-3; V gene: TRBV6-5; D gene: NA; clone size: once; CDR3 protein: CASSYGGSTDTQYF; CDR3 DNA: TGTGCCAGCAGTTATGGAGGGTCGACAGATACGCAGTATTTT
J gene: TRBJ2-3; V gene: TRBV19; D gene: NA; clone size: NA; CDR3 protein: CASSTLPGGFTDTQYF; CDR3 DNA: TGTGCCAGTAGTACCCTTCCCGGCGGGTTCACAGATACGCAGTATTTT
J gene: TRBJ1-2; V gene: TRBV21-1; D gene: NA; clone size: NA; CDR3 protein: CASTPGGRPGYGYTF; CDR3 DNA: TGTGCCAGCACCCCAGGGGGACGGCCTGGCTATGGCTACACCTTC
J gene: TRBJ2-7; V gene: TRBV27; D gene: TRBD1; clone size: NA; CDR3 protein: CASSPGQGLEQYF; CDR3 DNA: TGTGCCAGCAGTCCGGGACAGGGGCTCGAGCAGTACTTC
J gene: TRBJ2-3; V gene: TRBV19; D gene: NA; clone size: NA; CDR3 protein: CASSGQLGGAHPSTDTQYF; CDR3 DNA: TGTGCCAGTAGCGGGCAATTAGGGGGGGCGCATCCTAGCACAGATACGCAGTATTTT
J gene: TRBJ2-7; V gene: TRBV5-4; D gene: TRBD2; clone size: NA; CDR3 protein: CASSPTSGGLSYEQYF; CDR3 DNA: TGTGCCAGCAGCCCTACTAGCGGGGGCCTCTCCTACGAGCAGTACTTC